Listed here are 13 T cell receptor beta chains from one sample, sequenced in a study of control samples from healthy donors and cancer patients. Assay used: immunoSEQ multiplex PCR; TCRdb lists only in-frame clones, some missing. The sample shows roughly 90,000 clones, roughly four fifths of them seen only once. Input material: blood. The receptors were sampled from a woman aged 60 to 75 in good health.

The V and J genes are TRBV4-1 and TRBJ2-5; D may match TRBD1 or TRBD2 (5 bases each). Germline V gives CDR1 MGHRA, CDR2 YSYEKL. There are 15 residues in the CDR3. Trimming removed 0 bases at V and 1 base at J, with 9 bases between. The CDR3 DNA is TGCGCCAGCAGCCAAGATTGGGGGTCCCAAGAGACCCAGTACTTC. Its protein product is CASSQDWGSQETQYF.

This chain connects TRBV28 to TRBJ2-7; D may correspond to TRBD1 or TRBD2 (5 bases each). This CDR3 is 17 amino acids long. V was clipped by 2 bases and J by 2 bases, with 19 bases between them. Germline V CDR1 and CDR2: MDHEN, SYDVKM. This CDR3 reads CASSLNSLGRVTYEQYF. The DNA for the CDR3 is TGTGCCAGCAGTTTAAACTCATTGGGGCGGGTCACCTACGAGCAGTACTTC.

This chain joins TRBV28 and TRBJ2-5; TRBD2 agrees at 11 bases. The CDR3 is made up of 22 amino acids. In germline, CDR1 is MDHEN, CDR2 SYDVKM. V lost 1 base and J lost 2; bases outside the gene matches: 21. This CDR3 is CASSLYRVKHTSGSRRQETQYF. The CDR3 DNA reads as TGTGCCAGCAGTTTATATCGGGTGAAGCACACTAGCGGGAGTAGGCGGCAAGAGACCCAGTACTTC.

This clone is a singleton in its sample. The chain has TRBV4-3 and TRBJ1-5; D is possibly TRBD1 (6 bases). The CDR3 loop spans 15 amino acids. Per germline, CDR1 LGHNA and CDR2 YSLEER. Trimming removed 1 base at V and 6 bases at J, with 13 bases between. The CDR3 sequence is CASSQGLDRLQPQHF. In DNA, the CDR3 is TGCGCCAGCAGCCAAGGTCTGGACAGACTTCAGCCCCAGCATTTT.

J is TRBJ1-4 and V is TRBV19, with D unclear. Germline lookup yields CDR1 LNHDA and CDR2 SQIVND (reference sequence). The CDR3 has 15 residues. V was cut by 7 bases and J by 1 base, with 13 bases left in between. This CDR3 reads CASMGRALTNEKLFF. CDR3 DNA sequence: TGTGCCAGTATGGGTAGGGCCCTAACTAATGAAAAACTGTTTTTT.

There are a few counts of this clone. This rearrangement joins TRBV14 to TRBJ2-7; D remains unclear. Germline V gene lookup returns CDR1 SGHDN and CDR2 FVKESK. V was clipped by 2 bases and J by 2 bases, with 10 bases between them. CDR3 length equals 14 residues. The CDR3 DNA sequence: TGTGCCAGCAGCCAAAGAAGGAGCCCCTACGAGCAGTACTTC. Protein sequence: CASSQRRSPYEQYF.

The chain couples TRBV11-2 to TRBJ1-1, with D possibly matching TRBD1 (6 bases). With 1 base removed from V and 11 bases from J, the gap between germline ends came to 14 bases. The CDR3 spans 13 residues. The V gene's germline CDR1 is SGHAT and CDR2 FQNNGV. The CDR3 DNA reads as TGTGCCAGCAGCTTAGCCCAGGGGAAGAGGGCTTTCTTT. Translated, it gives CASSLAQGKRAFF.

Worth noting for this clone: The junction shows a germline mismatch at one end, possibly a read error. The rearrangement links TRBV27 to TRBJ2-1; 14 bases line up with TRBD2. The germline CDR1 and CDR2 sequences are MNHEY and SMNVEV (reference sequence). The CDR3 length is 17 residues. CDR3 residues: CGSSLSGTSGSYNEQFF. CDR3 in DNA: TGTGGCAGCAGTTTATCAGGGACTAGCGGGAGCTACAATGAGCAGTTCTTC.

CDR3 protein: CATSRDRRGPGTASSYNEQFF. DNA of the CDR3: TGTGCCACCAGCAGAGATAGGAGAGGGCCCGGAACCGCGAGCTCCTACAATGAGCAGTTCTTC. The V and J genes are TRBV15 and TRBJ2-1; tentatively, D is TRBD2 (5 bases). With 0 bases removed from V and 0 bases from J, the gap between germline ends came to 24 bases. Germline-derived CDR1 and CDR2 are LNHNV and YYDKDF (reference sequence). CDR3 length: 21 amino acids.

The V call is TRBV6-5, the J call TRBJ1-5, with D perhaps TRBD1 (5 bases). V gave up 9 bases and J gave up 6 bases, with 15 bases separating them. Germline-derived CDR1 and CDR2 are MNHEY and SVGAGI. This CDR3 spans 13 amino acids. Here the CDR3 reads CASHLSGSQPQHF. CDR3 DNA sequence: TGTGCCAGTCACCTATCAGGGAGTCAGCCCCAGCATTTT.

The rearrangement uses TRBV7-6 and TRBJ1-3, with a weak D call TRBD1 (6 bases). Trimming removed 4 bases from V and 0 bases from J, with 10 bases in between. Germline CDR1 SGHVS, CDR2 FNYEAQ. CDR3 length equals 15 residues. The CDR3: CASSSGQFSGNTIYF. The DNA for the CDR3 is TGTGCCAGCAGCTCCGGACAGTTCTCTGGAAACACCATATATTTT. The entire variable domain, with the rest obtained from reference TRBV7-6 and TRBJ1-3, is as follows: GAGVSQSPRYKVTKRGQDVALRCDPISGHVSLYWYRQALGQGPEFLTYFNYEAQQDKSGLPNDRFSAERPEGSISTLTIQRTEQRDSAMYRCASSSGQFSGNTIYFGEGSWLTVV.

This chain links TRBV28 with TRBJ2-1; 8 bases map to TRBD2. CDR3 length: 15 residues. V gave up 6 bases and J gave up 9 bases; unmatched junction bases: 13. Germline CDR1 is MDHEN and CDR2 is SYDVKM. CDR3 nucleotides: TGTGCCAGCAGCATAGCGGGATCAAGGAGAAGTGAGCAGTTCTTC. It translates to CASSIAGSRRSEQFF.

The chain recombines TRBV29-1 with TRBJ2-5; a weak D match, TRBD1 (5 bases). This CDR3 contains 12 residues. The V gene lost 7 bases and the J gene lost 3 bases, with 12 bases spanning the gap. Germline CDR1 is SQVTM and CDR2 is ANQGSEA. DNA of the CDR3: TGCAGCGAGCTCCAGGGCGAAGAGACCCAGTACTTC. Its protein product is CSELQGEETQYF.